A selection of T cell receptor beta chains follows, all from one sample in a study of CD8+CD57+ T cells in acquired aplastic anemia. TCRdb used MiXCR to reprocess the reads, holding one entry per CDR3 protein. The sample records around 430,000 distinct CDR3 sequences, around a third being singletons. The sequenced material came from sorted CD4+, CD8+, or CD8+CD57+ T cells (not recorded which) from PBMCs. The source of these receptors is a human donor with aplastic anemia. Both conserved end residues are part of each CDR3. Fields, in order: J gene, D gene, V gene, clone size, CDR3 DNA, CDR3 protein. A D gene is named only where the DNA matches it firmly. Size tells how often a clone was seen (once, few, many) or the class of an expanded clone, and some rows leave it out.

J: TRBJ2-3
D: NA
V: TRBV24-1
size: many
DNA: TGTGCCACCAGTGATGACGGGAGTTTCTCAGATACGCAGTATTTT
CDR3: CATSDDGSFSDTQYF

J: TRBJ1-5
D: NA
V: TRBV19
size: NA
DNA: TGTGCCAGTAGTACCCTAGGACAGAGCAATCAGCCCCAGCATTTT
CDR3: CASSTLGQSNQPQHF

J: TRBJ2-7
D: NA
V: TRBV5-6
size: once
DNA: TGTGCCGGCACCGTGACCGGGACGACTCTGTACGAGCAGTACTTC
CDR3: CAGTVTGTTLYEQYF

J: TRBJ1-1
D: NA
V: TRBV10-2
size: many
DNA: TGCGCCAGCAAAGAGGGGACCTTGAACACTGAAGCTTTCTTT
CDR3: CASKEGTLNTEAFF

J: TRBJ2-3
D: TRBD2
V: TRBV20-1
size: few
DNA: TGCAGTGCTAATATCCTAGCGGGGGATACGCAGTATTTT
CDR3: CSANILAGDTQYF

J: TRBJ2-5
D: NA
V: TRBV20-1
size: few
DNA: TGCAGTGCTAGAAGTGGCCTGGGGGAGACCCAGTACTTC
CDR3: CSARSGLGETQYF

J: TRBJ1-5
D: TRBD1
V: TRBV20-1
size: NA
DNA: TGCAGTGCTAACAACCGGGACAGGCCATCCCAGCCCCAGCATTTT
CDR3: CSANNRDRPSQPQHF

J: TRBJ1-6
D: NA
V: TRBV6-1
size: NA
DNA: TGTGCCAGCAGTGAAGTCCTGTTTAATTCACCCCTCCACTTT
CDR3: CASSEVLFNSPLHF

J: TRBJ1-2
D: NA
V: TRBV10-3
size: NA
DNA: TGTGCCAGCAGTTACGGAGCAGGGCGTGGGGCATCCGCCTATGGCTACACCTTC
CDR3: CASSYGAGRGASAYGYTF

J: TRBJ1-1
D: NA
V: TRBV12-3/TRBV12-4
size: NA
DNA: TGTGCCAGCAGTTTCAAAAGACGGGGAACTGAAGCTTTCTTT
CDR3: CASSFKRRGTEAFF

J: TRBJ1-4
D: NA
V: TRBV2
size: few
DNA: TGTGCCAGCAGTGAAGCACAGGCAGGCGAAAAACTGTTTTTT
CDR3: CASSEAQAGEKLFF

J: TRBJ2-7
D: NA
V: TRBV29-1
size: NA
DNA: TGCAGCGTTGATTCGCGGGACAAGCAGTACTTC
CDR3: CSVDSRDKQYF

J: TRBJ1-2
D: NA
V: TRBV5-4
size: many
DNA: TGTGCCAGCAGCTTGGGGCAGTGGAACTATGGCTACACCTTC
CDR3: CASSLGQWNYGYTF

J: TRBJ2-7
D: TRBD1
V: TRBV7-9
size: NA
DNA: TGTGCCAGCAGTCTGGACAGGGAAGCCTACGAGCAGTACTTC
CDR3: CASSLDREAYEQYF

J: TRBJ2-7
D: TRBD2
V: TRBV7-9
size: NA
DNA: TGTGCCAGCTCACAAGCGGGGGCTGGCTACGAGCAGTACTTC
CDR3: CASSQAGAGYEQYF

J: TRBJ2-7
D: NA
V: TRBV5-1
size: many
DNA: TGCGCCAGCAGCTTAGGGCTAGCTGGTCCCGAGCAGTACTTC
CDR3: CASSLGLAGPEQYF

J: TRBJ1-2
D: TRBD1
V: TRBV20-1
size: once
DNA: TGCAGTGCTAAATGGGCAGGGGGCTCGGGCTACACCTTC
CDR3: CSAKWAGGSGYTF

J: TRBJ1-2
D: NA
V: TRBV2
size: many
DNA: TGTGCCAGCAGTGAAGCAGAGGGGGTAGGCCTTCGAGGCTACACCTTC
CDR3: CASSEAEGVGLRGYTF

J: TRBJ1-2
D: TRBD1
V: TRBV6-1
size: many
DNA: TGTGCCAGCAGTGAATCGGGACAGGGGGCGTATGGCTACACCTTC
CDR3: CASSESGQGAYGYTF

J: TRBJ2-2
D: NA
V: TRBV7-4
size: NA
DNA: TGTGCCAGCAGCTGGGACTGGGCCGGGGAGCTGTTTTTT
CDR3: CASSWDWAGELFF

J: TRBJ2-5
D: TRBD1
V: TRBV20-1
size: NA
DNA: TGCAGTGCTAGAGAGAGGACAGGGGAGTATAGGACCCAGTACTTC
CDR3: CSARERTGEYRTQYF

J: TRBJ1-2
D: NA
V: TRBV10-3
size: NA
DNA: TGTGCCATCAGACAAACAGGCTCTGGAAACACCTTC
CDR3: CAIRQTGSGNTF

J: TRBJ1-4
D: NA
V: TRBV2
size: NA
DNA: TGTGCCAGCAGTCTCACGTGGAAGGGTAATGAAAAACTGTTTTTT
CDR3: CASSLTWKGNEKLFF

J: TRBJ2-3
D: TRBD1
V: TRBV10-3
size: NA
DNA: TGTGCCATCAGTGAGTCGGGACAGGACACAGATACGCAGTATTTT
CDR3: CAISESGQDTDTQYF

J: TRBJ1-1
D: NA
V: TRBV6-1
size: NA
DNA: TGTGCCAGCAGTGAACCCGGCGGACTAAACACTGAAGCTTTCTTT
CDR3: CASSEPGGLNTEAFF

J: TRBJ1-1
D: TRBD1
V: TRBV9
size: NA
DNA: TGTGCCAGCAGCTACGGGACAGGGTTTTTAGCTTTCTTT
CDR3: CASSYGTGFLAFF

J: TRBJ2-5
D: NA
V: TRBV29-1
size: many
DNA: TGCAGCGTTACGGTCGAGACCCAGTACTTC
CDR3: CSVTVETQYF

J: TRBJ1-4
D: TRBD1
V: TRBV7-8
size: NA
DNA: TGTGCCAGCAGCTTAGCTCGGGGACAGGGGTCCGGAAAACTGTTTTTT
CDR3: CASSLARGQGSGKLFF

J: TRBJ2-5
D: NA
V: TRBV5-4
size: NA
DNA: TGTGCCAGCAGCTTGGGAGAGTTGCCGGGGGAGACCCAGTACTTC
CDR3: CASSLGELPGETQYF

J: TRBJ1-2
D: NA
V: TRBV19
size: many
DNA: TGTGCCAGTAGTATAGGGAGTGGCGGCTACACCTTC
CDR3: CASSIGSGGYTF

J: TRBJ2-7
D: NA
V: TRBV20-1
size: many
DNA: TGCAGTGCTCCCCGGTTTAAGTCCCCCTACGAGCAGTACTTC
CDR3: CSAPRFKSPYEQYF

J: TRBJ2-2
D: NA
V: TRBV7-2
size: few
DNA: TGTGCCAGCAGGGCCTGGGGGCCCACCGGGGAGCTGTTTTTT
CDR3: CASRAWGPTGELFF

J: TRBJ1-1
D: NA
V: TRBV7-8
size: NA
DNA: TGTGCCAGCAGCTTAAAGGTCTTTAGGGACAAGAACACTGAAGCTTTCTTT
CDR3: CASSLKVFRDKNTEAFF

J: TRBJ2-1
D: TRBD2
V: TRBV10-3
size: few
DNA: TGTGCCAGCAGTTACATAGATAGCGGGAGGGCCACTGAGCAGTTCTTC
CDR3: CASSYIDSGRATEQFF

J: TRBJ2-2
D: NA
V: TRBV25-1
size: few
DNA: TGTGCCAGCAGCCCGACCCTGGGAGGACGCGCCGGGGAGCTGTTTTTT
CDR3: CASSPTLGGRAGELFF

J: TRBJ1-1
D: NA
V: TRBV25-1
size: many
DNA: TGTGCCAGCAGTGCACTACAGGGAGCTGAAGCTTTCTTT
CDR3: CASSALQGAEAFF

J: TRBJ2-1
D: NA
V: TRBV20-1
size: few
DNA: TGCAGTGCTAGACGTCTAGCGTCCGCCTACAATGAGCAGTTCTTC
CDR3: CSARRLASAYNEQFF

J: TRBJ1-2
D: TRBD1
V: TRBV4-1
size: NA
DNA: TGCGCCAGCAGCCAAGATCCAGGGACAGGGAATAGTGGCTACACCTTC
CDR3: CASSQDPGTGNSGYTF

J: TRBJ2-7
D: NA
V: TRBV7-2
size: few
DNA: TGTGCCAGCAGCCCTCGGGACATTTCCGCGCAGTACTTC
CDR3: CASSPRDISAQYF

J: TRBJ1-6
D: NA
V: TRBV27
size: few
DNA: TGTGCCAGCAGCCGAAATAATTCACCCCTCCACTTT
CDR3: CASSRNNSPLHF

J: TRBJ1-2
D: NA
V: TRBV4-3
size: many
DNA: TGCGCCAGCAGCCAAGAATCTCAGGATAACTATGGCTACACCTTC
CDR3: CASSQESQDNYGYTF

J: TRBJ1-1
D: TRBD1
V: TRBV7-2
size: many
DNA: TGTGCCAGCAGCTCGCGGACAGGGACGAACACTGAAGCTTTCTTT
CDR3: CASSSRTGTNTEAFF

J: TRBJ1-4
D: TRBD1
V: TRBV13
size: NA
DNA: TGTGCCAGCAGCAGGACAGGGTCTGATGAAAAGCTGTTTTTT
CDR3: CASSRTGSDEKLFF

J: TRBJ1-1
D: NA
V: TRBV20-1
size: NA
DNA: TGCAGTGCTAGGCGTAGGGTGGAATACCCCACTGAAGCTTTCTTT
CDR3: CSARRRVEYPTEAFF

J: TRBJ2-4
D: TRBD2
V: TRBV20-1
size: NA
DNA: TGCAGTGCTAGTACGGGGCTTCTAGCGGGAGAAGGTCTGCACTTC
CDR3: CSASTGLLAGEGLHF

J: TRBJ2-5
D: TRBD2
V: TRBV15
size: few
DNA: TGTGCCACCAGCAGAGCTCGCGGGACTAGCGGGGGGCCTGAGACCCAGTACTTC
CDR3: CATSRARGTSGGPETQYF

J: TRBJ2-1
D: NA
V: TRBV6-1
size: NA
DNA: TGTGCCAGCAGTCAAAGCTTTAGCTCCTACAATGAGCAGTTCTTC
CDR3: CASSQSFSSYNEQFF